One sample yielded the 9 T cell receptor beta chains listed below, sequenced in a study of cytomegalovirus exposure and HLA in healthy donors. Vbeta (60) and Jbeta (13) primers were used in the PCR. Clones were read by immunoSEQ multiplex PCR, and TCRdb kept only the in-frame ones, dropping some. The sample lists some 180,000 clones; 70% to 80% were seen once. Sequencing was performed on PBMCs. These receptors all stem from a male donor in good health and CMV-seronegative.

The V gene is TRBV11-2, the J gene TRBJ1-2; D might be TRBD1 (5 bases). The length of the CDR3 is 14 residues. Trimming removed 7 bases at V and 4 bases at J, with 16 bases between. CDR1 and CDR2 (germline): SGHAT, FQNNGV. The chain's CDR3 is CASTSLTEIYGYTF. CDR3 in DNA: TGTGCCAGCACCTCGTTGACAGAAATCTATGGCTACACCTTC.

This chain links TRBV5-1 with TRBJ2-1, with TRBD2 matching over 8 bases. Trimming took 2 bases from V and 6 from J; bases not matched to a gene: 4. The CDR3 has 14 residues. Germline V CDR1 and CDR2: SGHRS, YFSETQ. CDR3 nucleotides: TGCGCCAGCAGCTTAGCCGGGACTAGCAATGAGCAGTTCTTC. The encoded protein is CASSLAGTSNEQFF.

Remarks on this clone: An end of the junction differs from the germline gene, which may be a read error. This chain links TRBV7-9 with TRBJ1-1, with 10 bases matching TRBD1. Germline V lookup: CDR1 SEHNR, CDR2 FQNEAQ (reference sequence). The CDR3 sequence is 16 residues long. The CDR3 DNA reads TGTTCCAGCAGCTACTCCCGGACAGGGGGACGTACTGAAGCTTTCTTT. It translates to CSSSYSRTGGRTEAFF.

This clone was seen a handful of times. The chain uses TRBV6-6 and TRBJ2-7; 9 nucleotides align to TRBD1. The V segment lost 5 bases and the J segment 0 bases; nucleotides outside the gene matches: 8. Germline V CDR1 and CDR2: MNHNY, SVGAGI (reference sequence). CDR3 length: 16 residues. CDR3 sequence (DNA): TGTGCCAGCAGTCCGGGGACAGGGACGAGCTCCTACGAGCAGTACTTC. Its protein product is CASSPGTGTSSYEQYF.

This clone appeared a few times. The chain combines TRBV6-1 with TRBJ2-5, with D perhaps matching TRBD2 (8 bases). The germline V gene encodes CDR1 MNHNS and CDR2 SASEGT. CDR3 length equals 13 residues. V gave up 8 bases and J gave up 5 bases, with 15 bases separating them. CDR3 protein: CASRGGQRETQYF. The DNA for the CDR3 is TGTGCCAGCCGGGGGGGACAGAGGGAGACCCAGTACTTC.

This chain uses TRBV4-1 with TRBJ2-3; 11 bases agree with TRBD2. The CDR3 runs to 16 residues. CDR1 and CDR2 (germline): MGHRA, YSYEKL. V shed 4 bases and J 2 bases; nucleotides not matched to a gene: 5. In DNA form, the CDR3 reads TGCGCCAGCAGCCTCGTAGCGGGAGGGTACACAGATACGCAGTATTTT. Translation: CASSLVAGGYTDTQYF.

This clone was counted a few times. The V gene is TRBV27, the J gene TRBJ1-5; D gene uncertain. This CDR3 has 13 residues. V dropped 6 bases and J dropped 7 bases, with 13 bases sitting between them. Germline V gene lookup returns CDR1 MNHEY and CDR2 SMNVEV (reference sequence). The CDR3 here is CASRRARGQPQHF. The CDR3 DNA is TGTGCCAGCAGGAGGGCGCGAGGCCAGCCCCAGCATTTT.

This rearrangement joins TRBV2 to TRBJ2-5; the match to TRBD1 covers 12 bases. The CDR3 covers 16 residues. Germline V CDR1 and CDR2: SNHLY, FYNNEI. J gave up 1 base and V 4 bases, and 4 bases lay outside the gene matches. This CDR3 is CASSAGTGGIQETQYF. As DNA, the CDR3 is TGTGCCAGCAGTGCCGGGACAGGGGGCATCCAAGAGACCCAGTACTTC.

For the CDR3, the DNA is TGCGCCAGCAGCTCCGGAGGCTCCACCCCTCAATACGAGCAGTACTTC. Its protein is CASSSGGSTPQYEQYF. The gene calls are TRBV5-1 and TRBJ2-7; maybe TRBD2 (5 bases). The CDR3 contains 16 residues. The V gene lost 3 bases and the J gene lost 4 bases, with 20 bases spanning the gap. Per germline, CDR1 SGHRS and CDR2 YFSETQ.